This TCR beta chain comes out of a study of blood T cell repertoires in COVID-19 (dated by TCRdb to the early 2020s). Background for the entire study: The collaborator samples originated in the United States, Italy and Spain and spanned the acute and convalescent phases of COVID-19. Subjects who had been exposed to COVID-19, were actively infected with it, or had recovered from it provided the deeply sampled blood TCRbeta repertoires that made up the dataset. The repertoires were released in a freely available public database meant as a resource for research on the immune response to SARS-CoV-2. HLA class I and class II types, where available, came from metadata supplied by the sample provider rather than from assay-based typing. The material from the prospective study consisted of cDNA or gDNA derived from T cells, B-cell-depleted T cells, or PBMCs. The samples were drawn from the first 160 participants of the ongoing ImmuneRACE study and from about 1,200 subjects provided by 6 global collaborators. A de-identified subject ID, COVID-19 status, age in years and sex were almost always included in the sample metadata.

The CDR3 starts with the cysteine, ends with the phenylalanine, and has 17 residues. Kept here is only the CDR3 DNA, which spans 51 bases and is read in frame from base 1. CDR1 and CDR2 (MNHEY, SVGEGT) derive from the germline V gene. V is trimmed back by 3 bases and J by 7 bases, and the junction contains 13 bases that no gene match accounts for. Collaborating institutions collected whole blood in K2EDTA tubes following their own protocols. Collaborator samples were shipped for TCRbeta analysis as frozen whole blood, isolated PBMCs, or DNA extracted from either sample type. About this clone itself: Its specific antigen is unknown. Base qualities are not recorded, but no much larger clone differs from it by a single base.

Summary of the overall study and its limitations: How much clinical and demographic metadata was included differed by source and by participant, and the metadata was provided uncurated.

TCRbeta CDR3 regions were amplified from genomic DNA by means of the immunoSEQ Assay, a bias-controlled multiplex PCR. Processing in the source paper ran as follows. Nucleated cell counts per sample were estimated from amplification of reference gene primers within the assay. To quantify the absolute abundance of each unique TCRbeta CDR3 rearrangement, sequence reads were collapsed and filtered. For each sample, productive Simpson clonality was calculated as the square root of Simpson's diversity index across productive rearrangements. Imported from immuneACCESS, the table was reduced by TCRdb to in-frame sequences with V and J called. These copies leave out some clones; in studies compared against another copy, an unresolved V gene accounts for under half, and the cause of the remainder is not known. V, J and clone size were drawn from that table, and D and trimming were deduced from the DNA. This sample holds some 110,000 clones; about 89% were observed only once. Under 5% of the sample rests with the top ten.

The sample was peripheral blood. The V gene is TRBV6-2 or TRBV6-3 and the J gene is TRBJ1-4; 8 bases in between match TRBD1. The TCR comes from a man aged 35-49 years with acute or convalescent COVID-19. The DNA sequence is as follows: TGTGCCAGCAGTTATCGGGCACCGGGACAGGCTCGTGAAAAACTGTTTTTT. This yields the protein CASSYRAPGQAREKLFF.